The subject of this entry is one TCR beta chain. This clonotype was seen many times. There is no known antigen for this receptor. Base qualities are missing; no much larger clone stands one base away. These data are taken from a study of T cells after yellow fever vaccination (dated by TCRdb to between 2017 and 2020). With respect to the entire study: The SMART-Seq v4 Ultra Low Input RNA kit was used to prepare libraries from fractions with low cell numbers. To track T-cell clones before and after primary and booster YFV17D yellow fever vaccination, bulk TCR alpha and beta repertoires were sequenced longitudinally. Two healthy male donors, one aged 18 to 29 and one aged 30 to 40 years, made up the cohort. Bulk PBMC replicates and cell subsets were isolated from blood drawn at multiple timepoints before and after both primary and secondary immunization.

Synthesis of TCR cDNA relied on 5'RACE template switching, a step that introduced a universal primer site along with unique molecular identifiers. cDNA synthesis was primed from both the TCR alpha and TCR beta constant segments. Libraries were amplified in two PCR steps, with sample barcodes and sequencing adapters added in the second step. Sequencing of the libraries was done on either Illumina HiSeq 2500 (2x100 bp) or NovaSeq (2x150 bp). Regarding the original processing steps: Demultiplexing of reads and collapsing into UMI consensus sequences were performed with MIGEC, and V(D)J alignment was carried out with MiXCR. Using edgeR on replicate PBMC samples, clonotypes were called vaccine-responding if FDR was below 0.01 and the log2 fold change was above 5 up to day 15. Bulk clonotypes were assigned CD4 or CD8 identity according to which sequenced CD4 or CD8 repertoire held them at higher abundance. TCRdb itself trimmed the public reads at Q25 with fastp, ran MiXCR and retained productive beta chains. CDR3 protein duplicates are merged, each entry listing the most common genes and DNA. These V and J calls derive from TCRdb rather than the authors' analysis. This sample lists more than 65,000 distinct CDR3 sequences; 7.3% were detected once. The top ten clones comprise around 30% of the sample.

The sample's treatment or condition, from its label and the paper: live attenuated yellow fever vaccine strain. A standard Ficoll-Paque protocol was used to isolate PBMCs from peripheral blood. Dynabeads CD4 and CD8 positive selection kits were used to isolate CD4 and CD8 T-cell fractions. TriZol was used to extract RNA from bulk PBMCs, from CD4 and CD8 fractions, and from dextramer-positive and dextramer-negative fractions. Trimming removed 3 bases from V and 5 bases from J; the gene matches leave 4 bases unexplained. Reading the germline V gene (reference sequence) gives CDR1 MNHEY and CDR2 SMNVEV. From cysteine to phenylalanine, the CDR3 is 14 amino acids long. Of all the DNA, just the CDR3 is kept, 42 bases in frame from base 1. The research as a whole found: The secondary T-cell response was weaker than the primary response but faster, peaking on day 5 instead of day 15. A small share of clonotypes was detected in both CD4 and CD8 compartments, with the overlap likely arising from convergent recombination. Because the study included only two donors, the extent to which the findings can be generalized is limited. FACS-sorted repertoires could contain abundant contaminating clonotypes from the bulk population, so computational filtering was required. After the booster, most of the clones that had expanded following primary vaccination were detected again (about 95% of CD4 and around nine tenths of CD8), which suggests that memory was broadly maintained.

The material sequenced was CD8+ T cells sorted from PBMCs, taken roughly 10 days after the first yellow fever vaccination. Recombination connected TRBV27 to TRBJ1-2, with 9 junctional bases fitting TRBD1. The receptor comes from a man aged 18 to 29 who received the YFV17D yellow fever vaccine. DNA sequence: TGTGCCAGCAGTTTCGACGGGACAGGGTATGGCTACACCTTC. It encodes CASSFDGTGYGYTF.